This TCR beta chain was documented in a study of a mutant IDH1 vaccine in newly diagnosed glioma. Study-wide background: Before enrollment, patients got radiotherapy alone, temozolomide alone, or mostly the combination.

The time point was: week 35, safety follow-up. Topical imiquimod accompanied each vaccine dose, which consisted of 300 ug of mutant IDH1 20-mer peptide. There were new WHO grade 3 or 4 astrocytomas in the donors, and these were IDH1-mutant and ATRX-lost. Profiled with immunoSEQ multiplex PCR; TCRdb holds only in-frame clones, not every one. The sample lists more than 40,000 clones; 85% to 90% were seen once. The CDR3 length is 17 residues. The junction had 5 bases not matched to a gene; V was cut back by 2 bases and J by 4 bases. Looked up from germline, CDR1 is LNHDA and CDR2 is SQIVND (reference sequence). On this clone itself: Its antigen is unidentified.

This chain uses TRBV19 with TRBJ2-1, with TRBD2 matching 13 bases. The specimen comprised PBMCs, sampled from a glioma patient whose treatment included an IDH1 peptide vaccine. The origin of this receptor is a woman aged 40 to 50 with glioma. CDR3 DNA sequence: TGTGCCAGTAGTATAATACGGACTAGCGGGGGTTACAATGAGCAGTTCTTC. It is translated as CASSIIRTSGGYNEQFF.